Below are 8 T cell receptor beta chains sequenced from a single sample in a study of blood T cell repertoires in COVID-19. Method: immunoSEQ multiplex PCR; TCRdb's copy keeps in-frame clones and lacks some. The sample records about 160,000 clones, 70% to 85% being singletons. The sample was peripheral blood. The receptors were gathered from an elderly man with COVID-19, enrolled during active disease.

This chain connects TRBV2 to TRBJ1-1; 7 bases are shared with TRBD1. J was trimmed by 0 bases and V by 5 bases; bases with no gene match: 6. The germline CDR1 and CDR2 sequences are SNHLY and FYNNEI. CDR3 length: 15 residues. This chain's CDR3 is CASSRTGPMNTEAFF. Here the CDR3 DNA reads TGTGCCAGCAGTCGGACAGGCCCGATGAACACTGAAGCTTTCTTT.

This clone turned up a few times. The chain carries TRBV18 and TRBJ1-3; D is unresolved. Looked up from germline, CDR1 is KGHSH and CDR2 is LQKENI. V was clipped by 6 bases and J by 0 bases, with 9 bases between them. The CDR3 runs to 14 residues. The CDR3 is CASSQRDSGNTIYF. For the CDR3, the DNA is TGTGCCAGCTCCCAACGGGACTCTGGAAACACCATATATTTT. Full variable domain (remainder filled in from reference TRBV18 and TRBJ1-3): NAGVMQNPRHLVRRRGQEARLRCSPMKGHSHVYWYRQLPEEGLKFMVYLQKENIIDESGMPKERFSAEFPKEGPSILRIQQVVRGDSAAYFCASSQRDSGNTIYFGEGSWLTVV.

The genes are TRBV2 and TRBJ2-5, with a weak D call TRBD2 (6 bases). V was trimmed by 3 bases and J by 5 bases, leaving 37 bases between them. Per germline, CDR1 SNHLY and CDR2 FYNNEI. CDR3 size: 22 residues. CDR3 nucleotide sequence: TGTGCCAGCAGTGAGGGGTACGGGCTAAAGTTTAGACTAACGGGGGATGAGGAGACCCAGTACTTC. Its translation: CASSEGYGLKFRLTGDEETQYF.

The rearrangement links TRBV5-5 to TRBJ2-7; D uncertain. V was pared by 0 bases and J by 6 bases, with 7 bases between. This CDR3 spans 12 amino acids. In germline, CDR1 is SGHKS, CDR2 YYEKEE (reference sequence). CDR3 loop: CASSLAVSEQYF. The CDR3 bases are TGTGCCAGCAGCTTGGCGGTGTCCGAGCAGTACTTC. Combining the CDR3 with reference TRBV5-5 and TRBJ2-7 gives the whole variable domain DAGVTQSPTHLIKTRGQQVTLRCSPISGHKSVSWYQQVLGQGPQFIFQYYEKEERGRGNFPDRFSARQFPNYSSELNVNALLLGDSALYLCASSLAVSEQYFGPGTRLTVT.

The chain recombines TRBV19 with TRBJ2-3; D perhaps matches TRBD1 (6 bases). Trimming shortened V by 1 base and J by 1 base, and 12 bases separated the two germline ends. The CDR3 runs to 16 residues. Germline V gives CDR1 LNHDA, CDR2 SQIVND (reference sequence). The CDR3 spells CASSIAAGVGTDTQYF. The CDR3 DNA is TGTGCCAGTAGTATAGCCGCAGGGGTAGGCACAGATACGCAGTATTTT.

This clone appeared a few times. V gene TRBV2 combines with J gene TRBJ2-3; 10 nucleotides line up with TRBD1. CDR1 is SNHLY, CDR2 FYNNEI, per germline. There are 14 residues in the CDR3. With V trimmed by 7 bases and J by 3 bases, 4 bases remained unmatched. CDR3 amino acids: CASNGQGGTDTQYF. The CDR3 DNA follows: TGTGCCAGCAACGGACAGGGGGGGACAGATACGCAGTATTTT.

The chain joins TRBV6-1 to TRBJ1-4, with 11 bases that match TRBD1. V dropped 0 bases and J dropped 7; count of bases not matched to a gene: 4. Germline CDR1 MNHNS, CDR2 SASEGT. The CDR3 is made up of 16 amino acids. The CDR3 loop is CASSEARTGGREKLFF. CDR3 bases: TGTGCCAGCAGTGAAGCAAGGACAGGGGGCCGTGAAAAACTGTTTTTT.

In its sample, this clone was seen many times. The V and J genes are TRBV6-6 and TRBJ2-7; D possibly corresponds to TRBD1 (5 bases). The CDR3 is 11 amino acids. Germline-derived CDR1 and CDR2 are MNHNY and SVGAGI (reference sequence). The V end was cut by 5 bases, the J end by 12 bases, with 14 bases between. The CDR3 DNA reads TGTGCCAGCAGTGAGACAGAGACCTGGTACTTC. Encoded protein: CASSETETWYF.